The 23 T cell receptor beta chains below were found in one sample sequenced in a study of blood T cell repertoires in COVID-19. Generated by immunoSEQ multiplex PCR, the TCRdb table keeps only in-frame clones and is missing some. This sample carries roughly 250,000 clones, 82% of them seen once, and the ten largest clones take around 12%. Sample: peripheral blood. Every receptor here comes from a woman in her sixties with active or convalescent COVID-19.

The V gene is TRBV11-2, the J gene TRBJ1-3; D may be TRBD1 (5 bases). The CDR3 loop spans 17 amino acids. Germline assignment: CDR1 SGHAT and CDR2 FQNNGV. V lost 2 bases, J lost 0 bases, and 14 bases lay in between. The CDR3 sequence: CASSLSTGPSSGNTIYF. As DNA, the CDR3 is TGTGCCAGCAGCTTATCTACAGGCCCGAGCTCTGGAAACACCATATATTTT.

J is TRBJ1-1 and V is TRBV4-2; no reliable D call. This CDR3 has 15 residues. Trimming removed 2 bases from V and 0 bases from J, with 10 bases in between. Germline CDR1 LGHNA, CDR2 YNFKEQ. CDR3 amino acids: CASSQSVIMNTEAFF. Here the CDR3 DNA reads TGTGCCAGCAGCCAATCGGTCATCATGAACACTGAAGCTTTCTTT.

The CDR3 protein is CASSQPGLNQPQHF. The CDR3 coding sequence is TGTGCCAGCAGCCAACCTGGGCTGAATCAGCCCCAGCATTTT. V is TRBV14 and J is TRBJ1-5; D uncertain. V lost 2 bases, J lost 4 bases, and 9 bases lay in between. Looked up from germline, CDR1 is SGHDN and CDR2 is FVKESK. The CDR3 runs to 14 residues. Complete variable domain (other parts from reference TRBV14 and TRBJ1-5): EAGVTQFPSHSVIEKGQTVTLRCDPISGHDNLYWYRRVMGKEIKFLLHFVKESKQDESGMPNNRFLAERTGGTYSTLKVQPAELEDSGVYFCASSQPGLNQPQHFGDGTRLSIL.

The CDR3 sequence is CASTTSGGQAFF. Written as DNA, the CDR3 is TGTGCCAGCACCACCAGCGGGGGACAGGCTTTCTTT. The rearrangement joins TRBV6-5 to TRBJ1-1, with 7 nucleotides matching TRBD1. V gave up 7 bases and J gave up 11 bases; unmatched junction bases: 10. Looked up from germline, CDR1 is MNHEY and CDR2 is SVGAGI. This CDR3 region has 12 residues.

The table lists this clone with many counts. The V and J genes are TRBV5-8 and TRBJ2-5, with 9 nucleotides matching TRBD1. The CDR3 is 16 amino acids. The V gene's germline CDR1 is SGHTS and CDR2 YDEGEE. Trimming took 0 bases from V and 5 from J; bases not matched to a gene: 8. The CDR3 nucleotides read TGTGCCAGCAGCTTGGCCACGGACAGGGGTAGGGAGACCCAGTACTTC. Translated: CASSLATDRGRETQYF.

The DNA of the CDR3 is TGTGCCAGCAGTGAAACGGTGGGTTCGGGACTCCACTTT. Translated: CASSETVGSGLHF. The chain has TRBV6-4 and TRBJ1-1; D ambiguous. The J call may be wrong; the DNA end is better matched by TRBJ1-6. The CDR3 has 13 amino acids. CDR1 is MRHNA, CDR2 SNTAGT, per germline.

This chain uses TRBV30 with TRBJ2-3, with 8 bases lining up with TRBD1. V shed 3 bases, J shed 4 bases, and the junction held 3 bases outside the gene matches. This CDR3 comprises 13 residues. Germline CDR1 is GTSNPN and CDR2 is SVGIG (reference sequence). The CDR3 coding sequence is TGTGCCTGGAGAGTACAGGGGGCAGATACGCAGTATTTT. Translating it yields CAWRVQGADTQYF.

The count of this clone is one. V usage is TRBV6-5 and J usage is TRBJ1-6; possible D gene TRBD1, 6 bases. From germline, CDR1 is MNHEY and CDR2 SVGAGI. The V end was cut by 10 bases, the J end by 7 bases, with 14 bases between. The CDR3 spans 13 residues. This CDR3 reads CATGTGPNSPLHF. In nucleotides, the CDR3 is TGTGCCACCGGAACAGGGCCCAATTCACCCCTCCACTTT.

V is TRBV6-1 and J is TRBJ2-2; possibly TRBD2 for D (5 bases). The CDR3 length is 17 residues. V dropped 3 bases and J dropped 0 bases, with 14 bases sitting between them. Germline values: CDR1 MNHNS, CDR2 SASEGT. Here the CDR3 DNA reads TGTGCCAGCAGTGACCCGGGGAGAACCTCGAACACCGGGGAGCTGTTTTTT. As protein: CASSDPGRTSNTGELFF.

CDR3 residues: CASSLRQNYGYTF. The CDR3 DNA reads as TGTGCCAGCAGTTTGAGGCAGAACTATGGCTACACCTTC. The rearrangement uses TRBV12-3 or TRBV12-4 and TRBJ1-2; no clear D gene. The CDR3 loop spans 13 amino acids. V lost 3 bases and J 2 bases, leaving 7 bases between the germline ends.

The chain links TRBV4-1 to TRBJ2-4, with D possibly being TRBD1 (6 bases). The germline V and J ends were trimmed by 0 bases and 9 bases, with 18 bases remaining between them. Germline V lookup: CDR1 MGHRA, CDR2 YSYEKL. The CDR3 is made up of 16 amino acids. This chain's CDR3 is CASSQDISQGSGIQYF. In DNA, the CDR3 is TGCGCCAGCAGCCAAGATATCTCCCAGGGGAGTGGCATTCAGTACTTC.

This rearrangement joins TRBV2 to TRBJ1-5, with 7 bases fitting TRBD1. This CDR3 has 14 residues. The V segment lost 4 bases and the J segment 4 bases; nucleotides outside the gene matches: 4. Germline CDR1 is SNHLY and CDR2 is FYNNEI. The CDR3 coding sequence is TGTGCCAGCAGTGCCGAGGGGGCAAATCAGCCCCAGCATTTT. Protein product: CASSAEGANQPQHF. The whole variable domain, remainder taken from reference TRBV2 and TRBJ1-5, is EPEVTQTPSHQVTQMGQEVILRCVPISNHLYFYWYRQILGQKVEFLVSFYNNEISEKSEIFDDQFSVERPDGSNFTLKIRSTKLEDSAMYFCASSAEGANQPQHFGDGTRLSIL.

This clone was detected a few times. The rearrangement uses TRBV4-1 and TRBJ1-2; D not certain. There are 12 residues in the CDR3. CDR1 is MGHRA and CDR2 is YSYEKL in the germline V gene. V was pared by 0 bases and J by 5 bases, with 4 bases between. CDR3 residues: CASSQDSYGYTF. DNA for the CDR3: TGCGCCAGCAGCCAAGATAGTTATGGCTACACCTTC.

This clone is a singleton in its sample. V gene TRBV14 combines with J gene TRBJ1-6; TRBD1 matches 10 bases. V lost 5 bases, J lost 9 bases, and 10 bases stayed unmatched. The CDR3 is 16 amino acids. Germline CDR1 and CDR2: SGHDN and FVKESK. The CDR3: CASSSGQGVARSPLHF. The CDR3 coding sequence is TGTGCCAGCAGCTCTGGACAGGGGGTTGCTCGTTCACCCCTCCACTTT.

V usage is TRBV5-1 and J usage is TRBJ1-2; maybe TRBD1 (6 bases). The CDR3 extends over 15 amino acids. Per germline, CDR1 SGHRS and CDR2 YFSETQ. The V end lost 0 bases, the J end lost 5 bases, and 14 bases lay between the germline ends. This chain's CDR3 is CASSLGQGKAYGYTF. The CDR3 nucleotides are TGCGCCAGCAGCTTGGGCCAGGGGAAGGCTTATGGCTACACCTTC.

This sequence joins TRBV2 and TRBJ2-5, with TRBD2 matching over 8 bases. The V gene's germline CDR1 is SNHLY and CDR2 FYNNEI. This CDR3 has 15 residues. Trimming took 7 bases from V and 1 from J; bases not matched to a gene: 8. CDR3 in amino acids: CASTQLAVVQETQYF. For the CDR3, the DNA is TGTGCCAGCACCCAACTAGCGGTGGTCCAAGAGACCCAGTACTTC.

In this sample, this clone turned up once. This chain links TRBV18 with TRBJ2-3; 16 bases are shared with TRBD2. J was trimmed by 4 bases and V by 3 bases; bases with no gene match: 7. Germline-derived CDR1 and CDR2 are KGHSH and LQKENI. The CDR3 extends over 18 amino acids. In DNA form, the CDR3 reads TGTGCCAGCTCACCGTCCGGGACTAGCGGGGGGGCTTCAGATACGCAGTATTTT. It specifies CASSPSGTSGGASDTQYF. Full variable domain (outside the CDR3, taken from reference TRBV18 and TRBJ2-3): NAGVMQNPRHLVRRRGQEARLRCSPMKGHSHVYWYRQLPEEGLKFMVYLQKENIIDESGMPKERFSAEFPKEGPSILRIQQVVRGDSAAYFCASSPSGTSGGASDTQYFGPGTRLTVL.

The chain combines TRBV4-1 with TRBJ2-3, with 10 bases matching TRBD2. CDR1 and CDR2 from the germline V gene are MGHRA and YSYEKL. The V and J ends lost 0 bases and 4 bases, in that order; junction bases with no gene match: 13. This CDR3 spans 19 amino acids. Here the CDR3 reads CASSQDPSLGLARADTQYF. CDR3 sequence (DNA): TGCGCCAGCAGCCAAGATCCATCTTTGGGACTAGCGAGGGCAGATACGCAGTATTTT.

Only a few counts were recorded for this clone. The chain combines TRBV18 with TRBJ2-5, with D possibly being TRBD1 (6 bases). Germline CDR1 KGHSH, CDR2 LQKENI. CDR3 size: 15 residues. The ends were cut back, 3 bases at V and 4 bases at J, with 15 bases in the middle. The DNA of the CDR3 is TGTGCCAGCTCACCGGGCAGGGGAGATCGAGAGACCCAGTACTTC. This encodes CASSPGRGDRETQYF. Filled out from reference TRBV18 and TRBJ2-5, the complete variable domain reads NAGVMQNPRHLVRRRGQEARLRCSPMKGHSHVYWYRQLPEEGLKFMVYLQKENIIDESGMPKERFSAEFPKEGPSILRIQQVVRGDSAAYFCASSPGRGDRETQYFGPGTRLLVL.

The genes are TRBV11-1 and TRBJ1-1; D gene ambiguous. This CDR3 region has 13 residues. V shed 4 bases and J shed 2 bases, with 8 bases lying between them. CDR1 is SGHAT and CDR2 is FQDESV in the germline V gene (reference sequence). The CDR3 reads CASSYGENTEAFF. The CDR3 nucleotides read TGTGCCAGCAGCTACGGTGAAAACACTGAAGCTTTCTTT.

The chain couples TRBV5-1 to TRBJ2-5; 7 positions agree with TRBD1. Germline lookup yields CDR1 SGHRS and CDR2 YFSETQ. This CDR3 is built from 14 residues. The V and J ends lost 4 bases and 4 bases, in that order; junction bases with no gene match: 7. DNA for the CDR3: TGCGCCAGCAGCATGGGACAGCCGGGAGAGACCCAGTACTTC. It translates to CASSMGQPGETQYF.

The genes are TRBV30 and TRBJ2-2; 10 bases match TRBD1. The CDR3 totals 15 residues. The germline CDR1 and CDR2 sequences are GTSNPN and SVGIG (reference sequence). The V and J ends lost 7 bases and 3 bases, in that order; junction bases with no gene match: 8. The CDR3 here is CASSGTGDYTGELFF. In DNA, the CDR3 is TGTGCCTCGAGCGGGACAGGGGACTACACCGGGGAGCTGTTTTTT.

V is TRBV6-4 and J is TRBJ1-2, with 8 positions matching TRBD1. V was clipped by 0 bases and J by 8 bases; unmatched bases: 2. Germline-derived CDR1 and CDR2 are MRHNA and SNTAGT. The CDR3 extends over 13 amino acids. The CDR3 loop is CASSDSTGVGYTF. As DNA, the CDR3 is TGTGCCAGCAGTGACTCGACAGGGGTCGGCTACACCTTC.